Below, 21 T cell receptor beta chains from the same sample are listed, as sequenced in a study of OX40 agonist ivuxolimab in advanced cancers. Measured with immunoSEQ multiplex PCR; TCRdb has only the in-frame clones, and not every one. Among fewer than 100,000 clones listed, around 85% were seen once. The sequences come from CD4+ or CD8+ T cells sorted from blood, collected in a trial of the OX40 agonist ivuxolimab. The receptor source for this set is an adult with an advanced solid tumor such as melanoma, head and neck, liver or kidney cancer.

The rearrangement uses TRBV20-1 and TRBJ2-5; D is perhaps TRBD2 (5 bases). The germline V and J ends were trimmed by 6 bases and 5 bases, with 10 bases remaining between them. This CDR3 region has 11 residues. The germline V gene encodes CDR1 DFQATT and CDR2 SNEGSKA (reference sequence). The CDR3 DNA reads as TGCAGTGCAACTAGTGACGAGACCCAGTACTTC. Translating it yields CSATSDETQYF.

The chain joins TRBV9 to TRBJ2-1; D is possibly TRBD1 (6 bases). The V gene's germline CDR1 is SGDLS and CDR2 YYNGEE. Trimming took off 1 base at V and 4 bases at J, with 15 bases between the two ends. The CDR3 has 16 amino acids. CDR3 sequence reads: CASSVRMGATYNEQFF. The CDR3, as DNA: TGTGCCAGCAGCGTAAGGATGGGGGCCACGTACAATGAGCAGTTCTTC.

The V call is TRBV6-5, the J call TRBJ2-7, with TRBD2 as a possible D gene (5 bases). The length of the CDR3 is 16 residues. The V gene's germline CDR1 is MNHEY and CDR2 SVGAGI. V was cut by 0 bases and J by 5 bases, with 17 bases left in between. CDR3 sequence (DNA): TGTGCCAGCAGTTACTCGATTGGAGGAGGTTTAGACGAGCAGTACTTC. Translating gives CASSYSIGGGLDEQYF.

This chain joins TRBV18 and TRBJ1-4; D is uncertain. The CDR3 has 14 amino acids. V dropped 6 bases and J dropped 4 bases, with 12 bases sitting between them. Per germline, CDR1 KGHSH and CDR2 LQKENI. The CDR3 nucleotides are TGTGCCAGCTCCAAGGTCAAGGGTAATGAAAAACTGTTTTTT. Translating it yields CASSKVKGNEKLFF.

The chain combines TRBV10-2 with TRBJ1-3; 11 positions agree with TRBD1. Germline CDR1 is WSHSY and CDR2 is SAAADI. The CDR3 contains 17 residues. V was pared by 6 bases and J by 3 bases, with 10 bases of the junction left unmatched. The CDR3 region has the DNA TGCGCCAGCAGCAACTTGGACAGGGGGCTAGGTGGAAACACCATATATTTT. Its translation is CASSNLDRGLGGNTIYF.

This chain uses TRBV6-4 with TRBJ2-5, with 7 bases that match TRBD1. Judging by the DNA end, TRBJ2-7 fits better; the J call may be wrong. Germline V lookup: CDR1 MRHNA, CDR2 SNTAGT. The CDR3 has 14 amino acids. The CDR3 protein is CASSGDSRSYEQYF. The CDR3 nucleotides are TGTGCCAGCAGTGGGGACAGCCGGTCCTACGAGCAGTACTTC.

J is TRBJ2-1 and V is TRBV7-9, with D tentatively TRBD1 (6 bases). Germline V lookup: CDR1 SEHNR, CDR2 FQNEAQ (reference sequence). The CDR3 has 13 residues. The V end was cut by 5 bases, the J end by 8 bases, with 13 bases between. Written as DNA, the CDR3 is TGTGCCAGCAGCCCTACAGGGACGGATGAGCAGTTCTTC. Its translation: CASSPTGTDEQFF.

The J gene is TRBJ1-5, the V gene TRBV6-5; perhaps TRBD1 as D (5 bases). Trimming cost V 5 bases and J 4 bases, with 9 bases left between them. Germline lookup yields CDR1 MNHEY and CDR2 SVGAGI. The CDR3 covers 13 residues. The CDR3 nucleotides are TGTGCCAGCAGTAACTACAGGAATCAGCCCCAGCATTTT. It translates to CASSNYRNQPQHF.

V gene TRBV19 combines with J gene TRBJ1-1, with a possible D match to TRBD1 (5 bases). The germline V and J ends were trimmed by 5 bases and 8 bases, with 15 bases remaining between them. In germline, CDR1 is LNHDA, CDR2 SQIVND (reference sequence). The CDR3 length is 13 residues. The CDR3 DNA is TGTGCCAGTAGTGATCCCGGGACGGAAGAAGCTTTCTTT. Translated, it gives CASSDPGTEEAFF.

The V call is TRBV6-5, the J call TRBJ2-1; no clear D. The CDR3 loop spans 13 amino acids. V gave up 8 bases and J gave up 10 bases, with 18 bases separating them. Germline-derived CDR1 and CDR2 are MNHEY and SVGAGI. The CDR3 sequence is CASAQEIVGEQFF. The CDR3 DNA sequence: TGTGCCAGCGCCCAAGAGATAGTGGGCGAGCAGTTCTTC.

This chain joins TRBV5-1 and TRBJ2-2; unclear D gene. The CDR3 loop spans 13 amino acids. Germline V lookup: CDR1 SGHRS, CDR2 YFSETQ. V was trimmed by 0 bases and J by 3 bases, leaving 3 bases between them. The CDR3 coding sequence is TGCGCCAGCAGCTTGGTAGACACCGGGGAGCTGTTTTTT. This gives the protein CASSLVDTGELFF.

CDR3 bases: TGTGCCACACTCGGACGCGTTTCAACTGGGTCAGATACGCAGTATTTT. Amino acids: CATLGRVSTGSDTQYF. The V gene is TRBV10-3, the J gene TRBJ2-3; D unresolved. V was clipped by 10 bases and J by 4 bases, with 24 bases between them. CDR3 size: 16 residues. From germline, CDR1 is ENHRY and CDR2 SYGVKD.

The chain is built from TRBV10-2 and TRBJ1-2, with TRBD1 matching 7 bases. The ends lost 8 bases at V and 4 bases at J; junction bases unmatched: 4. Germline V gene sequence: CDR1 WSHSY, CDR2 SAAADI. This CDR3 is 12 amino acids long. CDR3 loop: CASLRDSYGYTF. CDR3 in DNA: TGCGCCAGCCTCCGGGACAGCTATGGCTACACCTTC.

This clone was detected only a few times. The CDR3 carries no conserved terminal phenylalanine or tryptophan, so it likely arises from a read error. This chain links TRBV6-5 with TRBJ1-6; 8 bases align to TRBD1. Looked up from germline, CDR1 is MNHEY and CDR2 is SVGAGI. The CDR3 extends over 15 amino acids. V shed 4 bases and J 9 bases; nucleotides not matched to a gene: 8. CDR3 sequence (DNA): TGTGCCAGCAGTTCGAGTAGGGACAGGACTTCACCCCTCCACCTT. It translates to CASSSSRDRTSPLHL.

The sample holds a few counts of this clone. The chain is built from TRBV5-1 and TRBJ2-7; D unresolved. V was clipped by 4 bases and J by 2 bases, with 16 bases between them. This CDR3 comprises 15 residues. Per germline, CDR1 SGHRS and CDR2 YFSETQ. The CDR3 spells CASSQTIDHTYEQYF. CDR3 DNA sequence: TGCGCCAGCAGCCAAACGATCGACCATACCTACGAGCAGTACTTC.

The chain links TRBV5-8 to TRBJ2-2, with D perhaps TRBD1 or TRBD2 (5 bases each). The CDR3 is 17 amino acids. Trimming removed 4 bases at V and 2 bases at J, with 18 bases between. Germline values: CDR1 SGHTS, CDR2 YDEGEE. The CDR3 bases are TGTGCCAGCAGCCGCAATCAGGGACCCGCTAACACCGGGGAGCTGTTTTTT. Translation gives CASSRNQGPANTGELFF.

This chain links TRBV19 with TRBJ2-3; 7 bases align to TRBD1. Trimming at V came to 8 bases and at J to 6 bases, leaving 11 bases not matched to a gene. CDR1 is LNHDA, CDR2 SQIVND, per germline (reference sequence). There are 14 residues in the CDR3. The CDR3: CASLAQGRKDTQYF. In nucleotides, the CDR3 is TGTGCCAGTCTGGCACAGGGGCGAAAGGATACGCAGTATTTT.

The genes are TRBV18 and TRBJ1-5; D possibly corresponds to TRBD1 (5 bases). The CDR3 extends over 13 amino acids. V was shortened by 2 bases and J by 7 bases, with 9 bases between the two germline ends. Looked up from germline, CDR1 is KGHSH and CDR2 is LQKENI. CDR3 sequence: CASSPGGWQPQHF. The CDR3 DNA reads TGTGCCAGCTCACCAGGGGGATGGCAGCCCCAGCATTTT.

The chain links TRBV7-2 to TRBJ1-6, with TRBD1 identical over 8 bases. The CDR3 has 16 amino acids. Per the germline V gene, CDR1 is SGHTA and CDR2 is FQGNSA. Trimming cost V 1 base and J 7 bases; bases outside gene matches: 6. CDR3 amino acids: CASSLVGTGGNSPLHF. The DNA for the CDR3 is TGTGCCAGCAGCTTAGTAGGAACAGGGGGGAATTCACCCCTCCACTTT.

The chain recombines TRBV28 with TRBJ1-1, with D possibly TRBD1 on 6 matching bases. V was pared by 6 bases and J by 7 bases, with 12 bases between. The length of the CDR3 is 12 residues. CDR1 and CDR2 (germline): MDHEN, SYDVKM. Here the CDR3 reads CASRFGQYEAFF. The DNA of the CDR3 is TGTGCCAGCAGATTCGGACAGTATGAAGCTTTCTTT.

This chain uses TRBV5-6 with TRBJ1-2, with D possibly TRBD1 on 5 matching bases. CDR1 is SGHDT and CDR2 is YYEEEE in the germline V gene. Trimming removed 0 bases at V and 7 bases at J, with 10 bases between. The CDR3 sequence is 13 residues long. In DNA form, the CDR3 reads TGTGCCAGCAGCTTGGTGGGGGTTGGTGGCTACACCTTC. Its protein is CASSLVGVGGYTF.